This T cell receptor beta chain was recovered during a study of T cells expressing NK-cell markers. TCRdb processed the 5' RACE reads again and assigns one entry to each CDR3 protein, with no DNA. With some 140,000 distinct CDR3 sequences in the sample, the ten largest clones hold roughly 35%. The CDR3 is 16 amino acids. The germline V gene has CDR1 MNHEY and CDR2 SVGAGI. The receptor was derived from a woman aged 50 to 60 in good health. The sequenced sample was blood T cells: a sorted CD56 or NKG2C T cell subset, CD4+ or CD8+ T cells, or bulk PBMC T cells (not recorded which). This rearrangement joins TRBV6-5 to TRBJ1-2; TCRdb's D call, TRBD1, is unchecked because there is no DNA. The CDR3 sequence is CASSLLGQGRNYGYTF.